A selection of T cell receptor beta chains follows, all from one sample in a study of shared clonotypes between healthy human individuals. Libraries were prepared by immunoSEQ multiplex PCR; TCRdb keeps only in-frame clonotypes and omits some of them. This table holds approximately 2,300,000 clones, less than 95% found once. Sequencing was done on a sample of naive CD4+ T cells from PBMCs. Every receptor here comes from a man younger than 35 in good health. Some clones in this sample may be carry-over from other donors' samples. Each CDR3 is given with its conserved first and last residue. A D gene is named only where the DNA matches it firmly. The size of a clone is reported for some rows only, either as once, few or many, or as a class for expanded clones.

NA	TRBV18	15	TRBJ2-7	NA	TGTGCCAGCTCACCACTAAAGGGCCTGGAGTACGAGCAGTACTTC	CASSPLKGLEYEQYF
NA	TRBV28	14	TRBJ1-2	TRBD1	TGTGCCAGCAGTCTGACAGGGGAAATCTATGGCTACACCTTC	CASSLTGEIYGYTF
NA	TRBV11-2	16	TRBJ1-2	TRBD1	TGTGCCAGCAGTGTGCCTGGGACAGGGGAAGAGTATGGCTACACCTTC	CASSVPGTGEEYGYTF
NA	TRBV9	12	TRBJ2-1	NA	TGTGCCAGCAGCCGGGAGTACAATGAGCAGTTCTTC	CASSREYNEQFF
NA	TRBV5-1	16	TRBJ2-3	NA	TGCGCCAGCAGCAACACCTACGTTCCTAGCACAGATACGCAGTATTTT	CASSNTYVPSTDTQYF
NA	TRBV6-6	13	TRBJ2-7	NA	TGTGCCAGCAGTTACGGGGCCGGATACGAGCAGTACTTC	CASSYGAGYEQYF
NA	TRBV6-1	16	TRBJ2-5	NA	TGTGCCAGCAGTGAAGGGGCAGGACGACCTGGCGAGACCCAGTACTTC	CASSEGAGRPGETQYF
few	TRBV7-3	13	TRBJ1-1	NA	TGTGCCAGCAGCTTATTGATTACCACTGAAGCTTTCTTT	CASSLLITTEAFF
NA	TRBV7-3	14	TRBJ2-7	NA	TGTGCCAGCAGCTTACGCCAGGGGAAGAACGAGCAGTACTTC	CASSLRQGKNEQYF
NA	TRBV14	20	TRBJ1-2	TRBD1	TGTGCCAGCAGCCAAGACCCAGACGGGACAGGACGGTGGTATAACTATGGCTACACCTTC	CASSQDPDGTGRWYNYGYTF
NA	TRBV5-6	17	TRBJ2-5	TRBD1	TGTGCCAGCAGCTTGTCCGTGTCCGTACAGGGGGGAGAGACCCAGTACTTC	CASSLSVSVQGGETQYF
NA	TRBV11-3	15	TRBJ1-3	NA	TGTGCCAGCAGCTTCAATGGGAGGTCTGGAAACACCATATATTTT	CASSFNGRSGNTIYF
NA	TRBV5-1	14	TRBJ2-7	TRBD2	TGCGCCAGCAGCATGACTAGCGGGAGCTACGAGCAGTACTTC	CASSMTSGSYEQYF
few	TRBV5-4	13	TRBJ1-3	NA	TGTGCCAGCAGCTTGGAAGGAAGTAACACCATATATTTT	CASSLEGSNTIYF
NA	TRBV2	14	TRBJ2-5	NA	TGTGCCAGCAGTGCCTCCCGACTACAAGAGACCCAGTACTTC	CASSASRLQETQYF
NA	TRBV5-1	14	TRBJ2-1	TRBD2	TGCGCCAGCAGCTTGGTAGCGGGACTTGATGAGCAGTTCTTC	CASSLVAGLDEQFF
NA	TRBV4-1	16	TRBJ1-2	NA	TGCGCCAGCAGCCAAGGGCCGACAATTACTAACTATGGCTACACCTTC	CASSQGPTITNYGYTF
once	TRBV19	13	TRBJ1-1	TRBD1	TGTGCCAGTAGAGGACAGGGGGCATCTGAAGCTTTCTTT	CASRGQGASEAFF
NA	TRBV19	14	TRBJ1-2	NA	TGTGCCAGTAGTATTAGGGGCTCCACCTATGGCTACACCTTC	CASSIRGSTYGYTF
NA	TRBV5-5	17	TRBJ2-4	TRBD1	TGTGCCAGCAGCTTAACAGGGGGCCCCGGTGGAGAAAACATTCAGTACTTC	CASSLTGGPGGENIQYF
NA	TRBV7-2	15	TRBJ2-2	NA	TGTGCCAGCAGCTTTATCGGTTACTCCACCGGGGAGCTGTTTTTT	CASSFIGYSTGELFF
NA	TRBV9	15	TRBJ1-5	NA	TGTGCCAGCAGCGTAGCTGGGGCAGTCCATCAGCCCCAGCATTTT	CASSVAGAVHQPQHF
NA	TRBV10-1	15	TRBJ1-1	NA	TGCGCCAGCAGCCCGACAGAGACAGTGAACACTGAAGCTTTCTTT	CASSPTETVNTEAFF
NA	TRBV7-9	12	TRBJ1-2	NA	TGTGCCAGCAGCTCCGAAGGGTATGGCTACACCTTC	CASSSEGYGYTF
NA	TRBV6-6	13	TRBJ1-2	NA	TGTGCCAGCAGTCAATTATTTCAAGGCGGCTACACCTTC	CASSQLFQGGYTF
once	TRBV18	17	TRBJ2-2	TRBD1	TGTGCCAGCTCACGCTTATCCGGACAGGGGCTAACCGGGGAGCTGTTTTTT	CASSRLSGQGLTGELFF
once	TRBV11-2	19	TRBJ2-1	NA	TGTGCCAGCAGCCCCCTACGGGTAGTTGGCGGGCGTTACTACAATGAGCAGTTCTTC	CASSPLRVVGGRYYNEQFF
NA	TRBV5-1	16	TRBJ1-1	TRBD1	TGCGCCAGCAGCTTGTTTATGGCAGGGGGAGGCACTGAAGCTTTCTTT	CASSLFMAGGGTEAFF
NA	TRBV5-1	16	TRBJ2-5	TRBD2	TGCGCCAGCAGCTTGGGAGCGGGAGTGAAGTGGGAGACCCAGTACTTC	CASSLGAGVKWETQYF
NA	TRBV30	14	TRBJ1-3	TRBD1	TGTGCCTGGGGACCCCAGGGGGCGGAAAACACCATATATTTT	CAWGPQGAENTIYF
NA	TRBV2	18	TRBJ1-1	TRBD1	TGTGCCAGCAGTGCCTTTCCTATTTTCGGGACAGGGGCTTCTGAAGCTTTCTTT	CASSAFPIFGTGASEAFF
NA	TRBV5-5	13	TRBJ2-5	NA	TGTGCCAGCAGCAGGGACTACCAAGAGACCCAGTACTTC	CASSRDYQETQYF
NA	TRBV28	14	TRBJ2-2	NA	TGTGCCACTAAATGGGGTCGGGTTTCCGGGGAGCTGTTTTTT	CATKWGRVSGELFF
NA	TRBV4-1	20	TRBJ2-1	TRBD2	TGCGCCAGCAGCCAAGAGGCCCCTCAATGGGTAGCGGGAAGGGGGAGTGAGCAGTTCTTC	CASSQEAPQWVAGRGSEQFF
NA	TRBV27	15	TRBJ2-1	TRBD1	TGTGCCAGCAGTTCGGGACAGGGGGCAATAAGGGAGCAGTTCTTC	CASSSGQGAIREQFF
NA	TRBV5-1	15	TRBJ2-1	TRBD1	TGCGCCAGCAGCTTGCCGGGACAGGGGATCGGTGAGCAGTTCTTC	CASSLPGQGIGEQFF
NA	TRBV15	13	TRBJ1-2	NA	TGTGCCACCAGCAGACATAGACAGGATGGCTACACCTTC	CATSRHRQDGYTF
few	TRBV28	15	TRBJ1-1	NA	TGTGCCAGCAGTTTAAGGGGGGCCTGGAACACTGAAGCTTTCTTT	CASSLRGAWNTEAFF
NA	TRBV2	13	TRBJ1-1	NA	TGTGCCAGCAGTCAGGGGAGGGACACTGAAGCTTTCTTT	CASSQGRDTEAFF
NA	TRBV29-1	13	TRBJ2-7	NA	TGCAGCGTTGCTGGGACACAAAAAGTGGAGCAGTACTTC	CSVAGTQKVEQYF
once	TRBV14	12	TRBJ2-3	NA	TGTGCCAGCAGAGACCAATCGGATACGCAGTATTTT	CASRDQSDTQYF
NA	TRBV9	18	TRBJ2-7	NA	TGTGCCAGCAGCGTAATGTTGAAGAGCTCCTGCCTTCTGGGCGAGCAGTACTTC	CASSVMLKSSCLLGEQYF
NA	TRBV19	15	TRBJ1-3	NA	TGTGCCAGTAGTATAATCGGGCGCTCTGGAAACACCATATATTTT	CASSIIGRSGNTIYF
once	TRBV6-6	14	TRBJ1-4	NA	TGTGCCAGCAGTTACGGAGCCGACAATGAAAAACTGTTTTTT	CASSYGADNEKLFF
NA	TRBV7-3	16	TRBJ2-2	TRBD2	TGTGCCAGCAGCCCGACTAGCGGGGGGAACACCGGGGAGCTGTTTTTT	CASSPTSGGNTGELFF
NA	TRBV28	19	TRBJ2-3	NA	TGTGCCAGCAGTTCCCCCGGGCACCCTGAGGGACACGGGTCTGATACGCAGTATTTT	CASSSPGHPEGHGSDTQYF
NA	TRBV7-6	15	TRBJ2-5	NA	TGTGCCAGCAGCTTAGTTGGTCATAACCAAGAGACCCAGTACTTC	CASSLVGHNQETQYF
once	TRBV5-5	17	TRBJ2-7	NA	TGTGCCAGCAGCTTGGTGGTTCGGGGGCAGGGGGACGACGAGCAGTACTTC	CASSLVVRGQGDDEQYF
NA	TRBV5-4	15	TRBJ2-5	TRBD2	TGTGCCAGCAGCCGAGCGGGAGGGCCCGCGGAGACCCAGTACTTC	CASSRAGGPAETQYF
NA	TRBV7-2	14	TRBJ2-1	TRBD2	TGTGCCAGCAGCCCCGGGGGACTAGAGGGTGAGCAGTTCTTC	CASSPGGLEGEQFF
NA	TRBV5-1	19	TRBJ2-1	TRBD2	TGCGCCAGCAGCCGACGACTAGCGGGAGGGATGTCCTCCTACAATGAGCAGTTCTTC	CASSRRLAGGMSSYNEQFF
NA	TRBV28	14	TRBJ1-2	NA	TGTGCCAGCAGTTCCGGGACAACGGCGGGTGGCTACACCTTC	CASSSGTTAGGYTF
NA	TRBV28	15	TRBJ2-3	TRBD1	TGTGCCAGCAGTTTTACAGGGGGTGGCACAGATACGCAGTATTTT	CASSFTGGGTDTQYF
NA	TRBV6-4	13	TRBJ2-3	NA	TGTGCCAGCAGTGAAGGAGGTCCAGATACGCAGTATTTT	CASSEGGPDTQYF
NA	TRBV28	15	TRBJ2-2	TRBD1	TGTGCCAGCATATCCGGACAGGGGGCAGACGGGGAGCTGTTTTTT	CASISGQGADGELFF